The sequence of this TCR beta chain was determined in a study of blood T cell repertoires in COVID-19. Libraries were prepared by immunoSEQ multiplex PCR; TCRdb keeps only in-frame clonotypes and omits some of them. The repertoire holds 150,000 to 200,000 clones, with around 82% as singletons. This clone was seen a single time. CDR1 is LGHDT, CDR2 YNNKEL, per germline (reference sequence). Trimming pared 4 bases from V and 2 bases from J, leaving 14 bases between. The CDR3 length is 15 residues. The rearrangement joins TRBV3-1 (or the pseudogene TRBV3-2) to TRBJ1-1, with D possibly being TRBD1 (5 bases). The specimen sequenced was PBMCs or T cells enriched from blood (not recorded which). The source is a man in his forties or fifties who had recovered from COVID-19. Written as DNA, the CDR3 is TGTGCCAGCAGCCTTAGGGGCAGAGATAACACTGAAGCTTTCTTT. Amino acid sequence: CASSLRGRDNTEAFF.